This TCR beta chain was recorded in a study of T cells in pancreatic ductal adenocarcinoma. CDR1 is PRHDT, CDR2 FYEKMQ, per germline (reference sequence). With 5 bases removed from V and 3 bases from J, the gap between germline ends came to 13 bases. This CDR3 is 14 amino acids long. Measured with immunoSEQ multiplex PCR; TCRdb has only the in-frame clones, and not every one. The sample has about 16,000 clones; around 90% are singletons. This clone was observed a single time. Surgery without prior neoadjuvant therapy was the treatment of the selected pancreatic ductal adenocarcinoma patients. The V call is TRBV13, the J call TRBJ1-2; unclear D gene. The specimen sequenced was PBMCs. This receptor was identified in a human donor with pancreatic ductal adenocarcinoma. The CDR3 region is CASSPRAADYGYTF. The CDR3 nucleotides read TGTGCCAGCAGCCCCCGGGCAGCCGACTATGGCTACACCTTC.